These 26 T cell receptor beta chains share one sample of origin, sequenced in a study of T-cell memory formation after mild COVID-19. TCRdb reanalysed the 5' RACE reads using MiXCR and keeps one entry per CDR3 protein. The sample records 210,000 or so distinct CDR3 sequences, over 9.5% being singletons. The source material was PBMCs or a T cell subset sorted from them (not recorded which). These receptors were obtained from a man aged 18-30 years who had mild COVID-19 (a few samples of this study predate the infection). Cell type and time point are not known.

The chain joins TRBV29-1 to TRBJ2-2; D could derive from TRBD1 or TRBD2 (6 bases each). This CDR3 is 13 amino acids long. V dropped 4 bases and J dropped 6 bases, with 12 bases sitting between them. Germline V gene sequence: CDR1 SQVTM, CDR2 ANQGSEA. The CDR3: CSVGGALAGELFF. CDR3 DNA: TGCAGCGTTGGGGGGGCGCTGGCCGGGGAGCTGTTTTTT.

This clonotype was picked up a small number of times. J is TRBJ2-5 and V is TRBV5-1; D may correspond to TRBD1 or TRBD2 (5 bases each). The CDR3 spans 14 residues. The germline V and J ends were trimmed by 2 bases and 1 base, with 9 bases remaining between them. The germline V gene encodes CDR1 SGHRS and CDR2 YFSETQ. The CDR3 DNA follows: TGCGCCAGCAGCTTCGGGACCTTCCAAGAGACCCAGTACTTC. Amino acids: CASSFGTFQETQYF.

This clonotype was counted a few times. The CDR3 region has the DNA TGTGCCAGCAGACCGGGGTGGGCACCGTCCTACGAGCAGTACTTC. This sequence encodes CASRPGWAPSYEQYF. This chain links TRBV7-9 with TRBJ2-7; D might be TRBD2 (5 bases). This CDR3 comprises 15 residues. The V gene's germline CDR1 is SEHNR and CDR2 FQNEAQ (reference sequence). The V end was cut by 6 bases, the J end by 1 base, with 16 bases between.

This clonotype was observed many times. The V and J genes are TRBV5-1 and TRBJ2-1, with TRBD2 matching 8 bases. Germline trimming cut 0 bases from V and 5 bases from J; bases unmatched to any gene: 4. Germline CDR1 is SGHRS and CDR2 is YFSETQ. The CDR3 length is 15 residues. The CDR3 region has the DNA TGCGCCAGCAGCTTGGAGAGGACTAGCAACAATGAGCAGTTCTTC. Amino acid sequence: CASSLERTSNNEQFF. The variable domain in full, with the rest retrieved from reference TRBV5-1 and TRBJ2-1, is KAGVTQTPRYLIKTRGQQVTLSCSPISGHRSVSWYQQTPGQGLQFLFEYFSETQRNKGNFPGRFSGRQFSNSRSEMNVSTLELGDSALYLCASSLERTSNNEQFFGPGTRLTVL.

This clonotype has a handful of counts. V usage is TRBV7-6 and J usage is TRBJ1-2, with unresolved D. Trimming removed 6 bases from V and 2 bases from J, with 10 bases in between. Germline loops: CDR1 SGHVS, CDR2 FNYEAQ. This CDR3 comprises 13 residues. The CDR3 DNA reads TGTGCCAGCAGGGGTTTACAGAACTATGGCTACACCTTC. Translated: CASRGLQNYGYTF.

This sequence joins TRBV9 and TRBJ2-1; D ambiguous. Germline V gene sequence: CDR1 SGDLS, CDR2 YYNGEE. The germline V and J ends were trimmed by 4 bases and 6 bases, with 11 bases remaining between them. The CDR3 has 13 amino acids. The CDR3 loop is CASSPSPLNEQFF. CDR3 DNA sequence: TGTGCCAGCAGCCCCTCCCCCCTCAATGAGCAGTTCTTC.

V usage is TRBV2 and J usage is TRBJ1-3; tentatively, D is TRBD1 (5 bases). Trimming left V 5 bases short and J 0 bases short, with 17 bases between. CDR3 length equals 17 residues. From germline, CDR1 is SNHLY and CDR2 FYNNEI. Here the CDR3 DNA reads TGTGCCAGCAGTTCCCGACAGCGATCCCTCTCTGGAAACACCATATATTTT. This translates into CASSSRQRSLSGNTIYF.

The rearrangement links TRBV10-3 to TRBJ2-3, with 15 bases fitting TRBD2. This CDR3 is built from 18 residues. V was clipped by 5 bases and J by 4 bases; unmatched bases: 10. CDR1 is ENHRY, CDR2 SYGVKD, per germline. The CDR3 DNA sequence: TGTGCCATCAGTCCGGGTGGAGGGACTAGCGGGGGGTCAGATACGCAGTATTTT. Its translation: CAISPGGGTSGGSDTQYF.

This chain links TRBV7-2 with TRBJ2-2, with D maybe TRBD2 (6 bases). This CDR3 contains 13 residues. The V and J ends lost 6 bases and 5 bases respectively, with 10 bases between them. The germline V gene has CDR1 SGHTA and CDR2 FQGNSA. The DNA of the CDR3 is TGTGCCAGCAGTCGCCGGGGGACCGGGGAGCTGTTTTTT. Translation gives CASSRRGTGELFF.

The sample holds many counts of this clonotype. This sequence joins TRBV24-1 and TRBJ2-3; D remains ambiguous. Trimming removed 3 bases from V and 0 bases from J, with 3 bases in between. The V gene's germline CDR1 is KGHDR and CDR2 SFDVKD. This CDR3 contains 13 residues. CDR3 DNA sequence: TGTGCCACCAGTGATGGGAGCACAGATACGCAGTATTTT. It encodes CATSDGSTDTQYF.

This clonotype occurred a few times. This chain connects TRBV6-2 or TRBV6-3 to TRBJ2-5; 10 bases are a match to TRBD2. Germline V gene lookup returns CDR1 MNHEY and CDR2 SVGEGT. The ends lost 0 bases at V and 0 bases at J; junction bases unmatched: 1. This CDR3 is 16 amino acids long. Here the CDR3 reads CASSYSLAGDQETQYF. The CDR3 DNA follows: TGTGCCAGCAGTTACTCCCTAGCGGGGGACCAAGAGACCCAGTACTTC.

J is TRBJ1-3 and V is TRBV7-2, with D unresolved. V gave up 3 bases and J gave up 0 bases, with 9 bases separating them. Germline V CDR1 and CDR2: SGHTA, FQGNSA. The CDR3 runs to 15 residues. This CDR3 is CASSLGSSSGNTIYF. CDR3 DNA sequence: TGTGCCAGCAGCTTGGGCAGTAGCTCTGGAAACACCATATATTTT.

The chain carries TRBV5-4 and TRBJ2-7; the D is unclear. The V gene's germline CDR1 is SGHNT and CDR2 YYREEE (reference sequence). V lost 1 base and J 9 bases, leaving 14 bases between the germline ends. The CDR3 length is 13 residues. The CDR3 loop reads CASSLSPSGVQYV. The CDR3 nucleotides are TGTGCCAGCAGCTTGTCACCCTCAGGAGTGCAGTACGTC.

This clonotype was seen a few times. The chain's CDR3 is CASSSQGTSGGLSYEQYF. The CDR3 DNA is TGTGCCAGCAGCTCCCAAGGGACTAGCGGGGGCCTTTCCTACGAGCAGTACTTC. The chain joins TRBV7-2 to TRBJ2-7; 14 nucleotides line up with TRBD2. Germline V lookup: CDR1 SGHTA, CDR2 FQGNSA. V lost 4 bases, J lost 1 base, and 9 bases stayed unmatched. The CDR3 is made up of 18 amino acids.

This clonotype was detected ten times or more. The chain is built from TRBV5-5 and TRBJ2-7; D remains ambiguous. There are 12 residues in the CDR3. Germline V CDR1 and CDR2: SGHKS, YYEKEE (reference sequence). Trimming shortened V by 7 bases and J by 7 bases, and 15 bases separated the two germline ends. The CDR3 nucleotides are TGTGCCAGCGATTACATTCCTCCGGAGCAGTACTTC. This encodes CASDYIPPEQYF.

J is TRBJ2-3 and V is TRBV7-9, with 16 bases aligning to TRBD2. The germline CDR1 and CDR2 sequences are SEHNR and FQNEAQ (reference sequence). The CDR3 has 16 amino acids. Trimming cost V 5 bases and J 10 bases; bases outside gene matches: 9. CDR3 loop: CASSRPGLAGGSPQYF. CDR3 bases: TGTGCCAGCAGCCGACCGGGACTAGCGGGGGGGTCGCCGCAGTATTTT.

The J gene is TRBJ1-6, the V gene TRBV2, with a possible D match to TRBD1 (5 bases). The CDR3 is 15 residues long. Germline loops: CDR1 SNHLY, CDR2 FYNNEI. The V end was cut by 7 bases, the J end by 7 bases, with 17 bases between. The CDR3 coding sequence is TGTGCCAGCACAGGGACTAGGTCAGGCAATTCACCCCTCCACTTT. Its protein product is CASTGTRSGNSPLHF.

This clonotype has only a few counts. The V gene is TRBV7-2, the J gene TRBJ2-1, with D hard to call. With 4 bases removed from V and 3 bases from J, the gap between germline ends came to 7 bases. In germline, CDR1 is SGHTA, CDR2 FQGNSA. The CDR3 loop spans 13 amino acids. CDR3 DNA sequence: TGTGCCAGCAGCTCCAGAATCTACAATGAGCAGTTCTTC. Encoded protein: CASSSRIYNEQFF. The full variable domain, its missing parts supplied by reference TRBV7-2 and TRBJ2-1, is GAGVSQSPSNKVTEKGKDVELRCDPISGHTALYWYRQSLGQGLEFLIYFQGNSAPDKSGLPSDRFSAERTGGSVSTLTIQRTQQEDSAVYLCASSSRIYNEQFFGPGTRLTVL.

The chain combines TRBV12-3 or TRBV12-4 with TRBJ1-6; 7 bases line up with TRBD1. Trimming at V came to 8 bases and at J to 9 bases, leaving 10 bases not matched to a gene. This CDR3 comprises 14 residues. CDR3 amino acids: CASAQGVFGSPLHF. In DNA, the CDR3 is TGTGCCAGCGCCCAGGGGGTATTTGGTTCACCCCTCCACTTT.

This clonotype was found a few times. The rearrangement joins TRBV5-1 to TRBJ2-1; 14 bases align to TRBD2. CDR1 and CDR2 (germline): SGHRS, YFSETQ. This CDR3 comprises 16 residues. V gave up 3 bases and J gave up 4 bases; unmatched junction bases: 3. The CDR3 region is CASSSGTSGGYNEQFF. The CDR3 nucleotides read TGCGCCAGCAGCTCCGGGACTAGCGGGGGTTACAATGAGCAGTTCTTC.

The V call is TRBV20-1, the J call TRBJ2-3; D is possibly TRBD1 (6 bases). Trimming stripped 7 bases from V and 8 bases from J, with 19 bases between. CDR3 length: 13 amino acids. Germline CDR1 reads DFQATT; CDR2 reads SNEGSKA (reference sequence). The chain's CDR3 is CSGNSRGFATQYF. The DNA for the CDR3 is TGCAGTGGCAACAGCAGGGGTTTCGCTACGCAGTATTTT.

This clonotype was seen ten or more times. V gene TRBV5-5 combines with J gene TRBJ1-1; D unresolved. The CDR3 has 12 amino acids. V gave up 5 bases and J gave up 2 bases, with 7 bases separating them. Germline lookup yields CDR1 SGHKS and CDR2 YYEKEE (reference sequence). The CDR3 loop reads CASSKGNTEAFF. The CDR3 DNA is TGTGCCAGCAGTAAGGGAAACACTGAAGCTTTCTTT. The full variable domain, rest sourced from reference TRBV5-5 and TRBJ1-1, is DAGVTQSPTHLIKTRGQQVTLRCSPISGHKSVSWYQQVLGQGPQFIFQYYEKEERGRGNFPDRFSARQFPNYSSELNVNALLLGDSALYLCASSKGNTEAFFGQGTRLTVV.

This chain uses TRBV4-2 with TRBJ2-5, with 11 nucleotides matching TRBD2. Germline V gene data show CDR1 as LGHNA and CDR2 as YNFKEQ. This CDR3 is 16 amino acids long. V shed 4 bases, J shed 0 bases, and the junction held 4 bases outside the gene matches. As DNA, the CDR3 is TGTGCCAGCAGCCCGACTAGCGGGGAATACCAAGAGACCCAGTACTTC. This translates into CASSPTSGEYQETQYF.

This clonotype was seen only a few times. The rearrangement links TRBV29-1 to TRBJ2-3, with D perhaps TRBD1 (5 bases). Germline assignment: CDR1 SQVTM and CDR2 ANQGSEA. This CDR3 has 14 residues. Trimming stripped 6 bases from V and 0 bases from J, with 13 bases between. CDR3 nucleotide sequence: TGCAGCGTCGCCGAGACAGTGAGCACAGATACGCAGTATTTT. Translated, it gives CSVAETVSTDTQYF.

The CDR3: CASSQQGRRGSPLHF. In nucleotides, the CDR3 is TGCGCCAGCAGCCAACAGGGACGTCGAGGTTCACCCCTCCACTTT. The chain uses TRBV5-1 and TRBJ1-6; tentative D call: TRBD1 (6 bases). V gave up 4 bases and J gave up 9 bases, with 17 bases separating them. The germline gives CDR1 SGHRS, CDR2 YFSETQ. CDR3 length: 15 amino acids.

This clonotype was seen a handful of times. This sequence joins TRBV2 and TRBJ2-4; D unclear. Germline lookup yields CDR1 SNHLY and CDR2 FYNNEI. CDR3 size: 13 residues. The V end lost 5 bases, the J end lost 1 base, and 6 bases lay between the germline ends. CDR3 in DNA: TGTGCCAGCAGTCTCGGGGCCAAAAACATTCAGTACTTC. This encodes CASSLGAKNIQYF.